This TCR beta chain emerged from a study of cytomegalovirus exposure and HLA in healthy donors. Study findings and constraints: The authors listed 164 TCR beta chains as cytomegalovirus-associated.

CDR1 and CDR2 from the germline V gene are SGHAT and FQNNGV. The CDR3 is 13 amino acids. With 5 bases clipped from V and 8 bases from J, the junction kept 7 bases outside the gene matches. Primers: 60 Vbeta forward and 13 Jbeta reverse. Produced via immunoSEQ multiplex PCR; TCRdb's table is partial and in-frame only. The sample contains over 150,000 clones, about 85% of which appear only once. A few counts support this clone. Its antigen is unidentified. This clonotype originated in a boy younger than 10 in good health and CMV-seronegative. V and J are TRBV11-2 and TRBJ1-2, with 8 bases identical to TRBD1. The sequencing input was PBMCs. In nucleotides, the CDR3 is TGTGCCAGCAGCCAAGGGACAGGCTACGGCTACACCTTC. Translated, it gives CASSQGTGYGYTF.